The clone carrying this TCR beta chain has a single count. Antigen unknown. The data originate from a study of yellow fever vaccine responses in identical twins. Notes on the study in general: It has been reported that, in twins, the vaccine T cell response seemed partly convergent and partly personalized.

TCRdb redid the calling of the RT-PCR reads with MiXCR, one entry per CDR3 protein. The sample yields around 6,600 distinct CDR3 sequences, about 86% seen once. V gave up 5 bases and J gave up 6 bases; unmatched junction bases: 10. The CDR3 has 15 residues. Per germline, CDR1 SGHNT and CDR2 YYREEE (reference sequence). The specimen was T cells from blood (PBMCs), unsorted or a sorted subset (not recorded which), collected before or after yellow fever vaccination (not recorded which). This chain links TRBV5-4 with TRBJ2-7; 11 bases are shared with TRBD1. The sequence came from a woman aged 18-29 years who received the yellow fever vaccine. The CDR3 sequence: CASRPTRDRGAEQYF. The CDR3 DNA is TGTGCCAGCAGACCCACCCGGGACAGGGGGGCCGAGCAGTACTTC.